This passage covers 10 T cell receptor beta chains from one sample sequenced in a study of OX40 agonist ivuxolimab in advanced cancers. TCRdb keeps only in-frame clones here, not all; method: immunoSEQ multiplex PCR. The sample carries 75,000 to 95,000 clones, more than 85% recorded once. The source material was CD4+ or CD8+ T cells sorted from blood, sampled in a trial of the OX40 agonist ivuxolimab. The receptors here all came from an adult with an advanced solid tumor such as melanoma, head and neck, liver or kidney cancer.

This chain joins TRBV7-9 and TRBJ2-2; 10 bases match TRBD2. The junction had 3 bases not matched to a gene; V was cut back by 2 bases and J by 6 bases. CDR1 and CDR2 (germline): SEHNR, FQNEAQ (reference sequence). The CDR3 extends over 15 amino acids. CDR3 coding DNA: TGTGCCAGCAGCTTACTAGCGGGGGATTCCGGGGAGCTGTTTTTT. Its translation: CASSLLAGDSGELFF.

V usage is TRBV28 and J usage is TRBJ2-5; perhaps TRBD1 as D (5 bases). The ends were cut back, 5 bases at V and 5 bases at J, with 12 bases in the middle. This CDR3 has 13 residues. Germline CDR1 is MDHEN and CDR2 is SYDVKM. The CDR3 sequence: CASSPGRVETQYF. CDR3 bases: TGTGCCAGCAGTCCGGGCAGGGTGGAGACCCAGTACTTC.

A remark on this clone: This specimen includes other DNA sequences encoding the same CDR3. The chain has TRBV30 and TRBJ2-3; either TRBD1 or TRBD2 may fit D (5 bases each). The CDR3 runs 18 residues. The germline V gene encodes CDR1 GTSNPN and CDR2 SVGIG (reference sequence). Trimming removed 7 bases at V and 0 bases at J, with 26 bases between. The CDR3 DNA reads as TGTGCCTCATTTCGTCTCGGGAAGGGGTTAGAGAGCACAGATACGCAGTATTTT. As protein: CASFRLGKGLESTDTQYF.

The chain has TRBV5-6 and TRBJ1-2; D possibly corresponds to TRBD1 (5 bases). The V gene's germline CDR1 is SGHDT and CDR2 YYEEEE. The CDR3 runs to 13 residues. The germline V and J ends were trimmed by 1 base and 3 bases, with 7 bases remaining between them. The CDR3 spells CASSLFRDYGYTF. Here the CDR3 DNA reads TGTGCCAGCAGCTTGTTCAGGGACTATGGCTACACCTTC.

The J gene is TRBJ1-1, the V gene TRBV12-5; D unclear. The CDR3 has 14 amino acids. Germline-derived CDR1 and CDR2 are LGHNT and FRNRAP. Trimming removed 7 bases from V and 3 bases from J, with 15 bases in between. In nucleotides, the CDR3 is TGTGCTAGTGCCCCAGACCGGGATGACACTGAAGCTTTCTTT. Residues: CASAPDRDDTEAFF.

This clone was recorded only once. One junction end disagrees with the germline gene, perhaps due to a read error. This rearrangement joins TRBV5-1 to TRBJ1-5; possible D gene TRBD1, 6 bases. CDR1 SGHRS and CDR2 YFSETQ come from the germline V gene. There are 15 residues in the CDR3. CDR3 sequence: CASSLDQGRNQPQHF. The CDR3 DNA reads TGCGCCAGCAGTTTGGACCAGGGGAGGAATCAGCCCCAGCATTTT.

The chain is built from TRBV5-4 and TRBJ2-1, with D unresolved. CDR3 length equals 15 residues. Trimming removed 4 bases at V and 0 bases at J, with 11 bases between. Germline CDR1 is SGHNT and CDR2 is YYREEE (reference sequence). CDR3 protein: CASSRPGSSYNEQFF. The CDR3 DNA sequence: TGTGCCAGCAGCCGGCCCGGCAGCTCCTACAATGAGCAGTTCTTC. The full variable domain, with the rest looked up from reference TRBV5-4 and TRBJ2-1, is ETGVTQSPTHLIKTRGQQVTLRCSSQSGHNTVSWYQQALGQGPQFIFQYYREEENGRGNFPPRFSGLQFPNYSSELNVNALELDDSALYLCASSRPGSSYNEQFFGPGTRLTVL.

The V gene is TRBV15, the J gene TRBJ2-5; D is possibly TRBD1 or TRBD2 (6 bases each). Deletions cut 0 bases from V and 4 bases from J, with 21 bases between. The CDR3 has 18 residues. The germline V gene encodes CDR1 LNHNV and CDR2 YYDKDF (reference sequence). CDR3 sequence reads: CATSREIGGLRGPETQYF. CDR3 bases: TGTGCCACCAGCAGAGAAATTGGGGGGCTCCGCGGCCCAGAGACCCAGTACTTC.

V usage is TRBV9 and J usage is TRBJ2-5; 12 nucleotides align to TRBD2. With V trimmed by 0 bases and J by 2 bases, 5 bases remained unmatched. The CDR3 runs to 17 residues. The V gene's germline CDR1 is SGDLS and CDR2 YYNGEE. CDR3 sequence reads: CASSVGRTSGAQETQYF. For the CDR3, the DNA is TGTGCCAGCAGCGTAGGCCGGACTAGCGGGGCTCAAGAGACCCAGTACTTC.

The chain has TRBV30 and TRBJ2-5, with D perhaps assigned TRBD1 or TRBD2 (5 bases each). Germline values: CDR1 GTSNPN, CDR2 SVGIG (reference sequence). This CDR3 is built from 15 residues. V was clipped by 3 bases and J by 6 bases, with 20 bases between them. For the CDR3, the DNA is TGTGCCTGGAGGTCGGGACGGAGTATTGGAAAGACCCAGTACTTC. Amino acid sequence: CAWRSGRSIGKTQYF.